The clone carrying this T cell receptor (beta chain) was picked up a small number of times. The antigen is undetermined. Germline CDR1 reads MNHNY; CDR2 reads SVGAGI (reference sequence). V was clipped by 0 bases and J by 3 bases; unmatched bases: 4. The CDR3 totals 15 residues. This sample was taken from a study of human T cells and chemical hapten exposure. For the study at large: Sensitization involved placing 2% DPC onto a 2 cm by 2 cm region of upper inner arm skin. Overall study findings and caveats: PT1 expanded TCR counts correlated positively with patch test score.

TCRdb recomputed calls from the RACE reads with MiXCR, one row per CDR3 protein. The sample records about 85,000 distinct CDR3 sequences, over 6.5% being singletons. Time point noted: pre-sensitization, week 0. Specified treatment: therapeutic diphenylcyclopropenone sensitization with weekly scalp DPC. Unfractionated whole blood served as the source for total RNA extraction. The TCR sequence derives from a man aged 35 to 55 with alopecia areata. Some clones in this sample may be carry-over from other donors' samples. This chain joins TRBV6-6 and TRBJ1-2; 7 positions match TRBD1. The sample was whole blood, taken in connection with sensitization to the hapten diphenylcyclopropenone (DPC). The CDR3 loop reads CASSYSGGADYGYTF. The CDR3 coding sequence is TGTGCCAGCAGTTACTCAGGGGGCGCGGACTATGGCTACACCTTC.